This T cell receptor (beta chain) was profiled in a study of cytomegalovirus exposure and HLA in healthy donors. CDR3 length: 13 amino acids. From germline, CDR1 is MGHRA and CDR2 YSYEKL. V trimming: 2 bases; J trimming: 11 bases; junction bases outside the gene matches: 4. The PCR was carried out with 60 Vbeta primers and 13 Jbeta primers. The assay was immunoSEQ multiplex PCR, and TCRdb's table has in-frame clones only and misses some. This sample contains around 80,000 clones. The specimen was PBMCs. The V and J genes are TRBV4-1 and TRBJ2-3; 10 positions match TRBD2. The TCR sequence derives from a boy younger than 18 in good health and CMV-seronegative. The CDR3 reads CASSQKREGKQYF. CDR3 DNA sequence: TGCGCCAGCAGCCAAAAGCGGGAGGGTAAGCAGTATTTT.